This T cell receptor (beta chain) was captured in a study of blood T cell repertoires in COVID-19. CDR1 is SGHTA and CDR2 is FQGTGA in the germline V gene. The V end lost 2 bases, the J end lost 5 bases, and 10 bases lay between the germline ends. This CDR3 contains 13 residues. Authors' processing steps: Amplified reference gene primers provided the basis for estimating nucleated cell counts. Sequencing used immunoSEQ multiplex PCR; TCRdb keeps in-frame clones, though not all of them. D and trimming come from the DNA, and the V and J calls and clone size come from that table. The table includes about 430,000 clones, about 88% detected once.

This rearrangement joins TRBV7-3 to TRBJ2-7, with D possibly being TRBD1 (6 bases). The sequence derives from a woman younger than 35 who had been exposed to COVID-19. Input material: PBMCs or T cells enriched from blood (not recorded which). CDR3 sequence reads: CASSLVGANEQYF. CDR3 in DNA: TGTGCCAGCAGCTTAGTGGGGGCCAACGAGCAGTACTTC.